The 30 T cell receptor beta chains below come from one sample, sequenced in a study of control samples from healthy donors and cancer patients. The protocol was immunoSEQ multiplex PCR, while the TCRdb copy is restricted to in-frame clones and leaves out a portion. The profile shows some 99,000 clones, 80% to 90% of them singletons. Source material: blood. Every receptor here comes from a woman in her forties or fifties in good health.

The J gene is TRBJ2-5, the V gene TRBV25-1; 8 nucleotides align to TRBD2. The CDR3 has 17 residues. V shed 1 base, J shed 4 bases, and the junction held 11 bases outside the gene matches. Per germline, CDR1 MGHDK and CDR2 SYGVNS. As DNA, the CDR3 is TGTGCCAGCAGTGAATGGCGGAGCGGGAGCCCTCGAGAGACCCAGTACTTC. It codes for CASSEWRSGSPRETQYF.

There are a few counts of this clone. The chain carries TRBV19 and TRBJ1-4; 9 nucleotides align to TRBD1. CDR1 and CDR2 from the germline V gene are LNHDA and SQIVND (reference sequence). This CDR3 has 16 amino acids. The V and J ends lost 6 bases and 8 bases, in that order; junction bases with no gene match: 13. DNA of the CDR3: TGTGCCAGTAGCGACCGAAGGGACAGGGTCCGAGAAAAACTGTTTTTT. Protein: CASSDRRDRVREKLFF.

The CDR3 DNA follows: TGTGCCAGCAGCCAAGACCGAACCGGGGCCAGGTATCCCACTGAAGCTTTCTTT. This codes for CASSQDRTGARYPTEAFF. The chain carries TRBV14 and TRBJ1-1; D may be TRBD1 (5 bases). V lost 0 bases and J lost 4, with 21 bases in between. This CDR3 has 18 residues. Germline V gene lookup returns CDR1 SGHDN and CDR2 FVKESK.

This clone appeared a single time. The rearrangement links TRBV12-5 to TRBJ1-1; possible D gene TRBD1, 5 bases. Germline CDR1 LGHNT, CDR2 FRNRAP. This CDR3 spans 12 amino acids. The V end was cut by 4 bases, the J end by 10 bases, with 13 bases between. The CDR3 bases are TGTGCTAGTGGTTCTCCCCGTGGGGGAGCTTTCTTT. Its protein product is CASGSPRGGAFF.

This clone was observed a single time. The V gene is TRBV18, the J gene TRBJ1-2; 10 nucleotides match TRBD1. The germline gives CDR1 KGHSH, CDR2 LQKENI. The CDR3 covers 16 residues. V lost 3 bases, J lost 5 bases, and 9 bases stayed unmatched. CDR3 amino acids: CASSPPGQGNPYGYTF. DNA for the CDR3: TGTGCCAGCTCACCTCCGGGACAGGGGAACCCATATGGCTACACCTTC.

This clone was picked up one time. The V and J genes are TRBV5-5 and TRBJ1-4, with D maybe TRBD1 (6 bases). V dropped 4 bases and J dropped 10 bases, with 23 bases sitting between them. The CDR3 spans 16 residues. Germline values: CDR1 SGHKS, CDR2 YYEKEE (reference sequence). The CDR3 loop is CASSPSRVGAEGKLFF. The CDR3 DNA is TGTGCCAGCAGCCCCTCAAGGGTGGGGGCGGAGGGAAAACTGTTTTTT.

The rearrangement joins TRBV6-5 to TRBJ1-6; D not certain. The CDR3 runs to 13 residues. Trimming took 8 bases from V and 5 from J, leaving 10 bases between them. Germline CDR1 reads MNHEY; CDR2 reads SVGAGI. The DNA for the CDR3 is TGTGCCAGCCGAAGGGAGAATAATTCACCCCTCCACTTT. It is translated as CASRRENNSPLHF.

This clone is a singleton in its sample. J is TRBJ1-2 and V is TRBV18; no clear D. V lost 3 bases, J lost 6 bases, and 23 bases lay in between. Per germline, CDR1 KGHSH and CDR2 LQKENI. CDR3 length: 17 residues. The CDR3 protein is CASSPGSQNWGRDGYTF. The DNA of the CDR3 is TGTGCCAGCTCACCGGGTAGCCAAAATTGGGGTCGGGATGGCTACACCTTC.

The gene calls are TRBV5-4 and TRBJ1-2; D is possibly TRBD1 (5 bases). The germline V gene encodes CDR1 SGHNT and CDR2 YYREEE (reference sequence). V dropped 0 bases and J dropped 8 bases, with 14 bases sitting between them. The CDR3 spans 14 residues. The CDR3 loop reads CASSLEQDREGYTF. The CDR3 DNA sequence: TGTGCCAGCAGCTTGGAACAGGATAGGGAAGGCTACACCTTC.

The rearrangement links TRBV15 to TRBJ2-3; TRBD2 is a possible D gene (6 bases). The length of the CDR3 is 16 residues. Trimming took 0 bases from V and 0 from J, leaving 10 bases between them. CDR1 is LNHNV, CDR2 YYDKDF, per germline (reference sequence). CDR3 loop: CATSRDLGLSTDTQYF. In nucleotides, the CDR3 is TGTGCCACCAGCAGAGATCTGGGACTGAGCACAGATACGCAGTATTTT.

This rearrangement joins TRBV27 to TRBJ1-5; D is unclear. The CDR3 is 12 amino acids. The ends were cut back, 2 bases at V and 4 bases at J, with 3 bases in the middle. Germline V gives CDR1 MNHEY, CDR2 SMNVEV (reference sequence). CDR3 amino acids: CASSLPNQPQHF. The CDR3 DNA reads TGTGCCAGCAGTTTACCGAATCAGCCCCAGCATTTT.

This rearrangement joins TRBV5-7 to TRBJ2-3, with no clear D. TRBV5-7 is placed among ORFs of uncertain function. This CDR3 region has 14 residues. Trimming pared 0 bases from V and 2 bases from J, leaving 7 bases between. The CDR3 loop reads CASSLGLLTDTQYF. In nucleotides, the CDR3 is TGTGCCAGCAGCTTGGGGCTTCTCACAGATACGCAGTATTTT.

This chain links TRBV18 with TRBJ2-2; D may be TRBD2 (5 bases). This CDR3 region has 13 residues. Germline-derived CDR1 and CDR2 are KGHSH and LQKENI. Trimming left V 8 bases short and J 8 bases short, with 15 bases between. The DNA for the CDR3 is TGTGCCAGCGCGCCCCGGAGGATAGGGGAGCTGTTTTTT. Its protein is CASAPRRIGELFF.

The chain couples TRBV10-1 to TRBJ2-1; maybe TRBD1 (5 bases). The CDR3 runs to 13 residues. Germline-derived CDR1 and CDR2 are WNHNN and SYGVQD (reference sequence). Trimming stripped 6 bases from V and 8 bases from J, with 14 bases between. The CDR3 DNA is TGCGCCAGCAGGCCAGGGAAGGTCTATGAGCAGTTCTTC. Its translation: CASRPGKVYEQFF.

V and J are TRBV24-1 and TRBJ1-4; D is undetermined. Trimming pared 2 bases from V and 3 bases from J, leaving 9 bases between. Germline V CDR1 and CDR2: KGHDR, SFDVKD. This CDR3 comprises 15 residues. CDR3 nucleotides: TGTGCCACCAGTGATTCCGGGTCAGCTAATGAAAAACTGTTTTTT. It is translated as CATSDSGSANEKLFF.

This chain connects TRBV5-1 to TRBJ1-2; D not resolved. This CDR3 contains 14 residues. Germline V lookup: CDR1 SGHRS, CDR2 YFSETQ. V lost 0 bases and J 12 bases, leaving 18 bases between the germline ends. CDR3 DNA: TGCGCCAGCAGCTTGGGAGTGGACGGGAGGTCGAACACCTTC. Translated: CASSLGVDGRSNTF.

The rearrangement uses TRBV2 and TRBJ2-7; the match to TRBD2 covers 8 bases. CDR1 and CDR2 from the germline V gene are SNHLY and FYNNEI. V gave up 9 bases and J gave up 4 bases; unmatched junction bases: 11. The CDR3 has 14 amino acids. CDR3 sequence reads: CASGNDGGGYEQYF. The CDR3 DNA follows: TGTGCCAGTGGGAACGACGGGGGGGGATACGAGCAGTACTTC.

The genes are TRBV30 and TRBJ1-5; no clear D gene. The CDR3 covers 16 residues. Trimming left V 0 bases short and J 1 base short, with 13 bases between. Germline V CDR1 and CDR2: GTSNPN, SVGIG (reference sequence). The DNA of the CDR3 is TGTGCCTGGAGTGTACATCCAGCAGAGAGCAATCAGCCCCAGCATTTT. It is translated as CAWSVHPAESNQPQHF.

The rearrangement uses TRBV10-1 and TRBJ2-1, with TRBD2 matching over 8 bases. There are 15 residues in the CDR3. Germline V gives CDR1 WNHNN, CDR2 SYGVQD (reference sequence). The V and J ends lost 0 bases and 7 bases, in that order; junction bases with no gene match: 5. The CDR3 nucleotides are TGCGCCAGCAGTGAGTCGATTACTAGCGGTAATGAGCAGTTCTTC. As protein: CASSESITSGNEQFF.

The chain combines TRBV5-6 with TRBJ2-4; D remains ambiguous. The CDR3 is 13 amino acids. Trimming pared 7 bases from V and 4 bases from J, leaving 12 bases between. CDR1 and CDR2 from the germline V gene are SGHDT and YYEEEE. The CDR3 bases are TGTGCCAGCGCCAGCGAGGCGAAAAACATTCAGTACTTC. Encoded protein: CASASEAKNIQYF. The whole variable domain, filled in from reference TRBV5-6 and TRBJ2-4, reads DAGVTQSPTHLIKTRGQQVTLRCSPKSGHDTVSWYQQALGQGPQFIFQYYEEEERQRGNFPDRFSGHQFPNYSSELNVNALLLGDSALYLCASASEAKNIQYFGAGTRLSVL.

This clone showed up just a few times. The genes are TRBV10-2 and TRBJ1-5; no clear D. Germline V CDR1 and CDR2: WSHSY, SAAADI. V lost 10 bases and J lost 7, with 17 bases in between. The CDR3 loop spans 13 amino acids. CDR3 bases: TGCGCCACCCACCCGGGTCTCGGCCAGCCCCAGCATTTT. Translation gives CATHPGLGQPQHF.

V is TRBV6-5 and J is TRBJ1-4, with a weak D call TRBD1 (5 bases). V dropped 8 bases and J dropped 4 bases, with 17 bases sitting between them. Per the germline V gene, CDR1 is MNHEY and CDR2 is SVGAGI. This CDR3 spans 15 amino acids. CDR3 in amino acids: CASRQGDALNEKLFF. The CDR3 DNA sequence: TGTGCCAGCCGCCAAGGGGACGCCCTTAATGAAAAACTGTTTTTT.

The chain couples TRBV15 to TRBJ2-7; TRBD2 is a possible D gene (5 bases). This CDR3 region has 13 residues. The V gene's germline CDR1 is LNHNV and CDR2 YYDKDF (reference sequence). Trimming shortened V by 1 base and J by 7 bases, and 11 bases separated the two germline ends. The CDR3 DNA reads TGTGCCACCAGCAGAGGGAGGTGGGTTGAGCAGTACTTC. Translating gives CATSRGRWVEQYF.

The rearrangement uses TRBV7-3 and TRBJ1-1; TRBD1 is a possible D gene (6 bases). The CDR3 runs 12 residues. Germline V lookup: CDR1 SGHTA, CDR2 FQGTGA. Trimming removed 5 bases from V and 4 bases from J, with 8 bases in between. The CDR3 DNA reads TGTGCCAGCAGCGGAGGGGGCACTGAAGCTTTCTTT. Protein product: CASSGGGTEAFF.

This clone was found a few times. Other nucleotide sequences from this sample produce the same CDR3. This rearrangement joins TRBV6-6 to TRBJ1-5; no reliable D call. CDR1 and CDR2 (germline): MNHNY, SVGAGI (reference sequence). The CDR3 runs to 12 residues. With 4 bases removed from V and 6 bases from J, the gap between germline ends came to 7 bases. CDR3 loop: CASSSRSQPQHF. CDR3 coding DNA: TGTGCCAGCAGTTCCCGGAGTCAGCCCCAGCATTTT.

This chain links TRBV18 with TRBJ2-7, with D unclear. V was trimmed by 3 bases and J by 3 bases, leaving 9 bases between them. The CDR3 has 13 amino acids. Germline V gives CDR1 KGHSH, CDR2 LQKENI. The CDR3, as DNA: TGTGCCAGCTCACCTGGATTAAACTACGAGCAGTACGTC. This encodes CASSPGLNYEQYV.

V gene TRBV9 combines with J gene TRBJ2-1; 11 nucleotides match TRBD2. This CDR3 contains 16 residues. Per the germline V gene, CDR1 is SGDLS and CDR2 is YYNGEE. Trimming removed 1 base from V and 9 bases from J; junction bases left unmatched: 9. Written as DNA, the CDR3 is TGTGCCAGCAGCGTAACGACTAGCGGGGTAGTTAGTGAGCAGTTCTTC. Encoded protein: CASSVTTSGVVSEQFF.

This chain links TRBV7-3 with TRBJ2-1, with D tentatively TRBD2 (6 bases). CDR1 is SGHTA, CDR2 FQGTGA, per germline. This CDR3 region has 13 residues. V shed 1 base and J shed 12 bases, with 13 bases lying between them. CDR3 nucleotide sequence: TGTGCCAGCAGCTTAAAGGGCGGGGCGGGGCAGTTCTTC. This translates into CASSLKGGAGQFF.

The CDR3 sequence is CASSLGASTDTQYF. For the CDR3, the DNA is TGTGCCAGCTCCCTCGGGGCCTCCACAGATACGCAGTATTTT. The rearrangement joins TRBV18 to TRBJ2-3; D is perhaps TRBD1 or TRBD2 (5 bases each). Germline-derived CDR1 and CDR2 are KGHSH and LQKENI. V was trimmed by 6 bases and J by 2 bases, leaving 12 bases between them. This CDR3 has 14 residues.

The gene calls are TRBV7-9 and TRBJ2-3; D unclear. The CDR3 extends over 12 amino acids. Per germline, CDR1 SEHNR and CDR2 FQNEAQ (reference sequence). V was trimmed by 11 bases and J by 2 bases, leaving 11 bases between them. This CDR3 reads CAASLSTDTQYF. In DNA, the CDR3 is TGTGCCGCCAGTTTGTCCACAGATACGCAGTATTTT.